The table lists the clone carrying this TCR beta chain with a few counts. What it binds is unknown. PCR involved 60 Vbeta and 13 Jbeta primers. The method was immunoSEQ multiplex PCR; TCRdb's version includes in-frame clones alone and lacks a portion of them. Of 110,000 to 150,000 clones listed, under 85% are singletons. This CDR3 region has 15 residues. Germline CDR1 and CDR2: LGHNT and FRNRAP. Trimming left V 6 bases short and J 0 bases short, with 12 bases between. The entry originates in a study of cytomegalovirus exposure and HLA in healthy donors. Findings and limits, study-wide: The majority of CMV-associated TCR beta chains were reported as apparently HLA-restricted in a later analysis. In vitro assays verified that three CMV-associated chains recognized CMV antigens specifically. Donor immune exposure was known only as CMV serostatus. Reports credit the classifier with highly specific, highly sensitive diagnosis of cytomegalovirus status.

The sequencing sample was made of PBMCs. The receptor comes from a young man in good health and CMV-seronegative. The chain is built from TRBV12-5 and TRBJ1-5, with D perhaps matching TRBD1 (5 bases). The DNA for the CDR3 is TGTGCTAGTGGCCCAGGGATAAATAGCAATCAGCCCCAGCATTTT. Amino acids: CASGPGINSNQPQHF. Full variable domain (outside the CDR3, taken from reference TRBV12-5 and TRBJ1-5): DARVTQTPRHKVTEMGQEVTMRCQPILGHNTVFWYRQTMMQGLELLAYFRNRAPLDDSGMPKDRFSAEMPDATLATLKIQPSEPRDSAVYFCASGPGINSNQPQHFGDGTRLSIL.